The subject of this entry is one T cell receptor (beta chain). Its specificity is unknown. The CDR3 consists of 15 residues. Germline CDR1 reads MDHEN; CDR2 reads SYDVKM. Trimming took off 1 base at V and 0 bases at J, with 6 bases between the two ends. Method: immunoSEQ multiplex PCR; TCRdb's copy keeps in-frame clones and lacks some. This sample has about 150,000 clones; about 88% occur once, and the top ten carry 15% to 20%. The sample comes from a study of radiation and T cells in renal cell carcinoma. General observations from the study: No pretreatment tumor biopsies were available for baseline clonotypes. Top tumor clonotypes rose in blood 2 weeks post-radiation, then contracted.

Time point specified: blood 4 weeks post-SBRT, at nephrectomy. Described treatment: 15 Gy SBRT to primary tumor, nephrectomy 4 weeks later. Nephrectomy followed 15 Gy stereotactic body radiation by 4 weeks. This TCR derives from a woman aged 45-65 years with renal cell carcinoma. The sequencing used blood, collected from a patient whose treatment included radiotherapy and nephrectomy. The chain recombines TRBV28 with TRBJ1-4; D gene uncertain. The CDR3 sequence is CASSLYLATNEKLFF. The DNA of the CDR3 is TGTGCCAGCAGTTTATACTTAGCAACTAATGAAAAACTGTTTTTT.